The rows below give T cell receptor beta chains drawn from one sample of a study of T cells in Graves' hyperthyroidism and ophthalmopathy. TCRdb ran MiXCR on the multiplex PCR reads and lists one entry per CDR3 protein. This repertoire shows roughly 250,000 distinct CDR3 sequences, about 15% found once; its top ten account for 25% to 30%. Sequencing input: blood. The source of these receptors is a woman aged 18-29 years with Graves' ophthalmopathy. Each CDR3 is given with its conserved first and last residue. A D gene is named only where the DNA matches it firmly. Some rows mark clone size as missing; the rest say once, few, many or name a class of expanded clone.

J	D	size	V	CDR3	DNA
TRBJ2-7	TRBD2	many	TRBV5-1	CASSLVAGGPVEQYF	TGCGCCAGCAGCTTGGTCGCGGGGGGGCCAGTAGAGCAGTACTTC
TRBJ2-1	TRBD2	many	TRBV2	CASSEVTSGRSGNEQFF	TGTGCCAGCAGTGAAGTAACTAGCGGCCGGTCAGGTAATGAGCAGTTCTTC
TRBJ2-1	-	many	TRBV7-2	CASSLAGSGEQFF	TGTGCCAGCAGCTTAGCGGGAAGCGGCGAGCAGTTCTTC
TRBJ2-1	TRBD2	many	TRBV10-3	CAISESGAWLAGSYNEQFF	TGTGCCATCAGTGAGTCGGGGGCCTGGCTAGCGGGGTCCTACAATGAGCAGTTCTTC
TRBJ2-7	TRBD1	many	TRBV11-2	CASSSLRDRAEEQYF	TGTGCCAGCAGCTCACTCCGGGACAGGGCGGAGGAGCAGTACTTC
TRBJ2-7	TRBD2	many	TRBV5-8	CASSFRKRGETYEQYF	TGTGCCAGCAGCTTTAGGAAGCGGGGGGAAACCTACGAGCAGTACTTC
TRBJ1-1	-	many	TRBV28	CASSLNSDPGNTEAFF	TGTGCCAGCAGTTTAAACAGTGACCCTGGGAACACTGAAGCTTTCTTT
TRBJ1-2	-	-	TRBV19	CASSITRQIPNYGYTF	TGTGCCAGTAGTATAACTCGGCAGATTCCGAACTATGGCTACACCTTC
TRBJ2-7	-	many	TRBV20-1	CSAREAVSYEQYF	TGCAGTGCTAGAGAGGCAGTCTCCTACGAGCAGTACTTC
TRBJ2-5	TRBD2	many	TRBV3-1	CASSHFPGLGAETQYF	TGTGCCAGCAGCCATTTCCCGGGACTAGGGGCAGAGACCCAGTACTTC
TRBJ1-1	-	many	TRBV11-2	CASSLVRTEAFF	TGTGCCAGCAGCTTAGTTCGTACTGAAGCTTTCTTT
TRBJ2-2	-	-	TRBV2	CASRAPSGIGTGELFF	TGTGCCAGCAGGGCACCCTCAGGGATTGGGACCGGGGAGCTGTTTTTT
TRBJ1-2	-	many	TRBV5-1	CASSLDDEYGYTF	TGCGCCAGCAGCTTGGATGACGAATATGGCTACACCTTC
TRBJ1-1	-	many	TRBV7-2	CASSPLPGEAFF	TGTGCCAGCAGCCCTCTCCCAGGGGAGGCTTTCTTT